This TCR beta chain comes out of a study of patients and donors after allogeneic stem cell transplantation (dated by TCRdb to 2020 to 2022). The receptor library was made with RT-PCR. The run used a NextSeq 550. The public reads were run again by TCRdb, first through fastp at Q25 and then through MiXCR, and only productive beta chains were kept. Rows matching on CDR3 protein sequence are summarized as one entry with the most common DNA and genes. Here the sample has 200,000 to 250,000 distinct CDR3 sequences; around two fifths occur a single time. More than 9% of the sample is taken by the ten largest. Details on this clonotype: Its target antigen remains unknown. Base-call qualities are not available, and no considerably larger clone is one nucleotide away.

The clonotype comes from a human donor who was either an allogeneic HSCT recipient or a stem cell or donor lymphocyte infusion donor (not recorded which). It is not recorded whose cells these are; they may come from a transplant donor. Sequencing input: blood, either unsorted or a sorted T cell fraction (not recorded which).

The CDR3: CASSLSGTGSGNTIYF. The sequence in DNA is TGTGCCAGCAGTTTATCCGGGACAGGCTCTGGAAACACCATATATTTT. The sequence joins TRBV27 to TRBJ1-3, and TRBD1 matches 8 of the central bases. The CDR3 measures 16 amino acids from cysteine to phenylalanine. Only the CDR3 region is kept as DNA, spanning 48 bases read in frame from base 1. From V the trimming removes 0 bases and from J it removes 0 bases, while the gene matches leave 1 base of the junction unaccounted for. Based on the germline V gene (reference sequence), the CDR1 and CDR2 sequences are MNHEY and SMNVEV.